These 25 T cell receptor beta chains were all obtained from the same sample, sequenced in a study of T cells in Graves' hyperthyroidism and ophthalmopathy. What was amplified from RNA transcripts were TCR beta CDR3 regions. An initial round of RT-PCR targeting the TCR CDR3 relied on the HTBI primer set. MiXCR, run by TCRdb on the multiplex PCR reads, gives a single entry per CDR3 protein. The data contain 600,000 to 650,000 distinct CDR3 sequences, around 20% of them singletons. Sequencing input: blood. The receptors were gathered from a man aged 30-40 years with Graves' ophthalmopathy.

V usage is TRBV7-9 and J usage is TRBJ2-3, with TRBD2 matching over 14 bases. There are 16 residues in the CDR3. Per germline, CDR1 SEHNR and CDR2 FQNEAQ (reference sequence). Trimming at V came to 5 bases and at J to 5 bases, leaving 6 bases not matched to a gene. Here the CDR3 reads CASSRLAGGLGDTQYF. The CDR3 region has the DNA TGTGCCAGCAGCCGACTAGCGGGAGGGCTGGGAGATACGCAGTATTTT.

The table lists this clonotype with a few counts. The V call is TRBV20-1, the J call TRBJ2-7; D may be TRBD1 (5 bases). Germline V gene data show CDR1 as DFQATT and CDR2 as SNEGSKA (reference sequence). Trimming cost V 7 bases and J 2 bases, with 12 bases left between them. The CDR3 loop spans 12 amino acids. CDR3 region: CSVTGITYEQYF. The CDR3 nucleotides read TGCAGTGTAACAGGAATTACCTACGAGCAGTACTTC.

In this sample, this clonotype turned up many times. The chain joins TRBV2 to TRBJ1-1; D is possibly TRBD1 (5 bases). Between the trimmed V and J ends, which lost 11 bases and 4 bases, there was a span of 20 bases. CDR1 SNHLY and CDR2 FYNNEI come from the germline V gene. The CDR3 is 14 residues long. The CDR3, as DNA: TGTGCCTGCGAAAAGAGGGGACGGGGCACTGAAGCTTTCTTT. This sequence encodes CACEKRGRGTEAFF.

This clonotype occurred a few times. This chain links TRBV6-1 with TRBJ2-1; D not certain. The CDR3 runs 18 residues. CDR1 is MNHNS, CDR2 SASEGT, per germline. Trimming removed 6 bases from V and 0 bases from J, with 21 bases in between. CDR3 in DNA: TGTGCCAGCAGGGTTACTGGCGTGGGGTTTAGCTCCTACAATGAGCAGTTCTTC. Amino acid sequence: CASRVTGVGFSSYNEQFF.

This clonotype was seen just once. The J gene is TRBJ2-7, the V gene TRBV4-3; tentatively, D is TRBD1 (6 bases). This CDR3 comprises 15 residues. V lost 2 bases, J lost 3 bases, and 14 bases lay in between. Looked up from germline, CDR1 is LGHNA and CDR2 is YSLEER. CDR3 in DNA: TGCGCCAGCAGCCAAAATGTCGGGACACTCTACGAGCAGTACTTC. Its protein is CASSQNVGTLYEQYF.

This clonotype was seen many times. The gene calls are TRBV6-1 and TRBJ1-1; D not certain. The ends were cut back, 0 bases at V and 4 bases at J, with 6 bases in the middle. CDR3 size: 13 residues. Germline V gene data show CDR1 as MNHNS and CDR2 as SASEGT. The CDR3 is CASSEARVTEAFF. For the CDR3, the DNA is TGTGCCAGCAGTGAAGCTCGGGTCACTGAAGCTTTCTTT.

This clonotype was found many times. The chain couples TRBV29-1 to TRBJ2-1; 9 bases align to TRBD1. From germline, CDR1 is SQVTM and CDR2 ANQGSEA. Losses at the gene ends were 4 bases for V and 4 bases for J; bases not matched to a gene: 11. The CDR3 consists of 16 residues. This CDR3 is CSVAPKGTGMYNEQFF. CDR3 coding DNA: TGCAGCGTTGCCCCTAAGGGGACAGGGATGTACAATGAGCAGTTCTTC.

The CDR3 protein is CASSSGRRQETQYF. The CDR3 nucleotides are TGTGCCAGCAGCTCGGGGAGGCGCCAAGAGACCCAGTACTTC. The J gene is TRBJ2-5, the V gene TRBV6-1, with D tentatively TRBD2 (6 bases). The CDR3 runs to 14 residues. CDR1 MNHNS and CDR2 SASEGT come from the germline V gene. The V and J ends lost 6 bases and 1 base respectively, with 12 bases between them.

On this clonotype: A much larger clonotype is one base distant, so this may be a read error. The CDR3 sequence: CASSFLEEGEDNQAQHF. CDR3 nucleotide sequence: TGTGCCAGCAGCTTTCTTGAGGAGGGGGAAGACAATCAGGCCCAGCATTTT. The chain links TRBV11-2 to TRBJ1-5; D might be TRBD1 (6 bases). Germline CDR1 and CDR2: SGHAT and FQNNGV. CDR3 length equals 17 residues.

This clonotype has more than one count but fewer than ten. The rearrangement uses TRBV6-5 and TRBJ1-2; the D is unclear. Germline V CDR1 and CDR2: MNHEY, SVGAGI. The V gene lost 0 bases and the J gene lost 0 bases, with 8 bases spanning the gap. The CDR3 is 15 amino acids. The CDR3 region has the DNA TGTGCCAGCAGTTACTCTGCCAGACCTAACTATGGCTACACCTTC. This codes for CASSYSARPNYGYTF.

This clonotype was counted ten times or more. This chain connects TRBV30 to TRBJ2-7; weak D call: TRBD1 (6 bases). V shed 1 base and J shed 0 bases, with 13 bases lying between them. CDR3 length: 15 residues. CDR1 GTSNPN and CDR2 SVGIG come from the germline V gene (reference sequence). The CDR3 region is CAWSEQGISSYEQYF. The CDR3 nucleotides read TGTGCCTGGAGTGAGCAGGGGATAAGCTCCTACGAGCAGTACTTC.

As for this clonotype: This likely reflects a read error, since a far larger clone is one base away. V and J are TRBV11-2 and TRBJ2-2; D perhaps matches TRBD1 (6 bases). Per the germline V gene, CDR1 is SGHAT and CDR2 is FQNNGV. V lost 1 base and J 1 base, leaving 7 bases between the germline ends. The CDR3 has 15 residues. The CDR3 coding sequence is TGTGCCAGCAGCTTAGGACAGGTGAACACCGGGGAGCTGTTTTTT. It specifies CASSLGQVNTGELFF.

This clonotype was counted at least ten times. The chain uses TRBV3-1 and TRBJ2-3; TRBD2 aligns across 10 bases. V was clipped by 4 bases and J by 7 bases; unmatched bases: 8. The CDR3 sequence is 15 residues long. The germline gives CDR1 LGHDT, CDR2 YNNKEL (reference sequence). CDR3 residues: CASSLRLAGDNTQYF. The CDR3 DNA follows: TGTGCCAGCAGCCTGCGGCTAGCGGGAGACAATACGCAGTATTTT.

The chain recombines TRBV4-1 with TRBJ2-1; 9 bases agree with TRBD2. The CDR3 is 16 amino acids. Germline CDR1 and CDR2: MGHRA and YSYEKL. The V segment lost 0 bases and the J segment 7 bases; nucleotides outside the gene matches: 7. CDR3 sequence reads: CASSQEASGIMNEQFF. In DNA, the CDR3 is TGCGCCAGCAGCCAAGAGGCTAGCGGGATTATGAATGAGCAGTTCTTC.

This clonotype was observed a single time. V usage is TRBV5-1 and J usage is TRBJ2-5, with 10 bases matching TRBD1. The CDR3 length is 17 residues. From germline, CDR1 is SGHRS and CDR2 YFSETQ. With V trimmed by 0 bases and J by 3 bases, 8 bases remained unmatched. CDR3 sequence reads: CASSLAFGTGEKETQYF. The DNA for the CDR3 is TGCGCCAGCAGCTTGGCCTTCGGGACAGGGGAGAAAGAGACCCAGTACTTC.

The J gene is TRBJ2-1, the V gene TRBV5-1; tentatively, D is TRBD1 (6 bases). The V end was cut by 2 bases, the J end by 5 bases, with 11 bases between. From germline, CDR1 is SGHRS and CDR2 YFSETQ. The CDR3 consists of 14 residues. The CDR3 region has the DNA TGCGCCAGCAGCTTCCGGGACACAAACAATGAGCAGTTCTTC. Its protein is CASSFRDTNNEQFF. The whole variable domain, filled in from reference TRBV5-1 and TRBJ2-1, reads KAGVTQTPRYLIKTRGQQVTLSCSPISGHRSVSWYQQTPGQGLQFLFEYFSETQRNKGNFPGRFSGRQFSNSRSEMNVSTLELGDSALYLCASSFRDTNNEQFFGPGTRLTVL.

This clonotype was recorded at least ten times. The V call is TRBV28, the J call TRBJ2-7, with D uncertain. Germline V lookup: CDR1 MDHEN, CDR2 SYDVKM. The CDR3 loop spans 13 amino acids. V lost 8 bases and J 0 bases, leaving 11 bases between the germline ends. The CDR3 region is CASVTRSSYEQYF. The CDR3 coding sequence is TGTGCCAGCGTCACTCGGAGCTCCTACGAGCAGTACTTC.

In its sample, this clonotype was seen many times. The gene calls are TRBV24-1 and TRBJ2-1; no reliable D call. Trimming removed 3 bases at V and 0 bases at J, with 11 bases between. Germline assignment: CDR1 KGHDR and CDR2 SFDVKD. The CDR3 is 16 amino acids. This CDR3 is CATSDLGYGSYNEQFF. The CDR3 nucleotides are TGTGCCACCAGTGATCTTGGGTACGGCTCCTACAATGAGCAGTTCTTC.

This clonotype appeared many times. The V call is TRBV20-1, the J call TRBJ2-2; TRBD1 matches 12 bases. CDR1 and CDR2 (germline): DFQATT, SNEGSKA (reference sequence). This CDR3 contains 16 residues. Trimming removed 5 bases from V and 7 bases from J; junction bases left unmatched: 11. CDR3 sequence (DNA): TGCAGTGCTCCCGGGACAGGGGGCTTCATCGGCGGGGAGCTGTTTTTT. It yields the protein CSAPGTGGFIGGELFF.

The V gene is TRBV7-3, the J gene TRBJ2-2; D not certain. Between the trimmed V and J ends, which lost 4 bases and 6 bases, there was a span of 9 bases. Germline-derived CDR1 and CDR2 are SGHTA and FQGTGA. There are 13 residues in the CDR3. Here the CDR3 DNA reads TGTGCCAGCAGCTCAACGGCGGCCGGGGAGCTGTTTTTT. Translating it yields CASSSTAAGELFF. The full variable domain, with the rest looked up from reference TRBV7-3 and TRBJ2-2, is GAGVSQTPSNKVTEKGKYVELRCDPISGHTALYWYRQSLGQGPEFLIYFQGTGAADDSGLPNDRFFAVRPEGSVSTLKIQRTERGDSAVYLCASSSTAAGELFFGEGSRLTVL.

This clonotype has a handful of counts. This chain links TRBV29-1 with TRBJ2-5; TRBD2 matches 9 bases. CDR3 length equals 14 residues. V lost 6 bases and J lost 5; bases outside the gene matches: 10. Germline CDR1 is SQVTM and CDR2 is ANQGSEA. The CDR3 DNA is TGCAGCGTGGACCAGAGCGGGAGGTTGGAGACCCAGTACTTC. This sequence encodes CSVDQSGRLETQYF.

The chain recombines TRBV28 with TRBJ2-1; D remains ambiguous. Trimming took off 3 bases at V and 8 bases at J, with 14 bases between the two ends. The CDR3 contains 14 residues. Germline CDR1 reads MDHEN; CDR2 reads SYDVKM. CDR3 in amino acids: CASSFPRVWDEQFF. CDR3 bases: TGTGCCAGCAGTTTCCCCCGGGTCTGGGATGAGCAGTTCTTC.

This chain uses TRBV4-2 with TRBJ1-5; D not resolved. Trimming removed 0 bases from V and 8 bases from J, with 11 bases in between. Per germline, CDR1 LGHNA and CDR2 YNFKEQ. This CDR3 comprises 14 residues. Written as DNA, the CDR3 is TGTGCCAGCAGCCAAGAGGGTGGGGTTGAGCCCCAGCATTTT. Translated: CASSQEGGVEPQHF.

The chain couples TRBV6-5 to TRBJ2-1, with 9 bases that match TRBD2. The germline gives CDR1 MNHEY, CDR2 SVGAGI. CDR3 length: 17 residues. Trimming at V came to 0 bases and at J to 8 bases, leaving 11 bases not matched to a gene. CDR3 sequence (DNA): TGTGCCAGCAGTTACTCGATCCCCCTTAGCGGGAGCGATGAGCAGTTCTTC. Amino acids: CASSYSIPLSGSDEQFF.

This clonotype turned up a few times. The rearrangement joins TRBV4-1 to TRBJ2-1, with TRBD2 as a possible D gene (6 bases). The CDR3 runs 15 residues. The V gene lost 1 base and the J gene lost 5 bases, with 12 bases spanning the gap. Germline V gene data show CDR1 as MGHRA and CDR2 as YSYEKL. This CDR3 reads CASSQGAGLDNEQFF. Written as DNA, the CDR3 is TGCGCCAGCAGCCAAGGTGCGGGACTCGACAATGAGCAGTTCTTC.